This T cell receptor (beta chain) was found in a study of cytomegalovirus exposure and HLA in healthy donors. General study results and limits: The CMV antigen specificity of a few CMV-associated chains was confirmed through in vitro analysis. Reports indicate that TCR beta sequences accurately predicted the HLA-A and HLA-B alleles of most subjects. A later analysis reportedly found fewer N-insertions in an Asian-associated ancestry cluster than the roughly 680-donor mean. TCR beta V- and J-gene trimming, according to a later analysis, was linked to a missense DCLRE1C variant.

As concerns this clone: Its specificity is unknown.

PCR involved 60 Vbeta and 13 Jbeta primers. Clones were sequenced by immunoSEQ multiplex PCR, and TCRdb holds only the in-frame ones, with some missing. The repertoire has 100,000 to 150,000 clones, 70% to 80% of them found once; the top ten carry 2.6%. This clonotype was sampled from a woman aged 60-70 years in good health and CMV-seropositive. Sample: PBMCs.

This chain's CDR3 is CASSLGPQGQPQHF. Here the CDR3 DNA reads TGTGCCAGCAGCTTAGGCCCACAGGGACAGCCCCAGCATTTT. This sequence joins TRBV13 and TRBJ1-5, with D perhaps TRBD1 (6 bases). This CDR3 is 14 amino acids long. Looked up from germline, CDR1 is PRHDT and CDR2 is FYEKMQ (reference sequence). Trimming took off 0 bases at V and 7 bases at J, with 10 bases between the two ends. Drawing the rest from reference TRBV13 and TRBJ1-5, the complete variable domain is AAGVIQSPRHLIKEKRETATLKCYPIPRHDTVYWYQQGPGQDPQFLISFYEKMQSDKGSIPDRFSAQQFSDYHSELNMSSLELGDSALYFCASSLGPQGQPQHFGDGTRLSIL.